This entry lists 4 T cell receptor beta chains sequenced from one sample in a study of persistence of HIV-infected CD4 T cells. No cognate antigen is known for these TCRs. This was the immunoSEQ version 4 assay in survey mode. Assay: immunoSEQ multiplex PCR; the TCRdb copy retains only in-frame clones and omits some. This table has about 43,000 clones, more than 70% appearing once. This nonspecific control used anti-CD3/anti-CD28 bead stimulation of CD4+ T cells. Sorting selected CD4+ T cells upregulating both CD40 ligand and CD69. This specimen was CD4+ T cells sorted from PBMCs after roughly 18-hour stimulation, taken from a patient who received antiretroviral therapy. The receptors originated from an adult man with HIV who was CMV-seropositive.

CDR3 in DNA: TGTGCCAGCAGCTTACGAGTTGGTACAGATACGCAGTATTTT. Its protein product is CASSLRVGTDTQYF. V usage is TRBV7-2 and J usage is TRBJ2-3; D remains ambiguous. Trimming took 2 bases from V and 3 from J, leaving 9 bases between them. CDR3 length equals 14 residues. From germline, CDR1 is SGHTA and CDR2 FQGNSA.

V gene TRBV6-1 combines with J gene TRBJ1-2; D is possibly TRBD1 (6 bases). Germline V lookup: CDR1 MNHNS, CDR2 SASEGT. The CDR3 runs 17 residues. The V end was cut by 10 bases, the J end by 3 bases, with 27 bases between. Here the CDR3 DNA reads TGTGCCACCATTGAGAGGTCCAGGGGCGAGACCTACTATGGCTACACCTTC. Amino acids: CATIERSRGETYYGYTF.

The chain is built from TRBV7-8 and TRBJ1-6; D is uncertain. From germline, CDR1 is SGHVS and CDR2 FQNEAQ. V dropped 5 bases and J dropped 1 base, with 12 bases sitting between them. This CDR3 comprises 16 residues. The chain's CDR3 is CASSPNRWSYNSPLHF. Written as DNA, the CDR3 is TGTGCCAGCAGCCCCAACCGTTGGTCCTATAATTCACCCCTCCACTTT.

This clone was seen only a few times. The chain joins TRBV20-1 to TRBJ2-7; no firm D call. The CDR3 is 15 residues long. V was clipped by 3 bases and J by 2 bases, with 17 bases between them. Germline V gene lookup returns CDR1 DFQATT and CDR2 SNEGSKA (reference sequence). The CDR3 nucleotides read TGCAGTGCTAGTGGCCTCGGATCCCCCACCTACGAGCAGTACTTC. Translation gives CSASGLGSPTYEQYF.